These T cell receptor beta chains were read from a single sample in a study of cytomegalovirus exposure and HLA in healthy donors. The data were produced by immunoSEQ multiplex PCR, yet TCRdb's version contains in-frame clones alone and is incomplete. The sample comprises about 150,000 clones, approximately 81% of which are singletons, and roughly 2.4% rests with the top ten. The specimen sequenced was PBMCs. Source of these receptors: a woman aged 18-29 years in good health and CMV-seronegative. Both conserved end residues are part of each CDR3. D genes are given only for firm matches. Some rows mark clone size as missing; the rest say once, few, many or name a class of expanded clone.

>TRBV27|-|TRBJ1-5|once
TGCCTCATGCGGGGGGCCCGGTGCAATCAGCCCCAGCATTTT
CLMRGARCNQPQHF
>TRBV28|TRBD1|TRBJ1-2|-
TGTGCCAGCAGACCAGGGACAGGGTTTGGCTACACCTTC
CASRPGTGFGYTF
>TRBV10-3|TRBD1|TRBJ2-2|few
TGTGCCATCAGAGGGGACAGGGTAGGGGACACCGGGGAGCTGTTTTTT
CAIRGDRVGDTGELFF
>TRBV7-2|TRBD1|TRBJ1-3|-
TGTGCCAGCAGCTCCCGACAGGGTTCTGGAAACACCATATATTTT
CASSSRQGSGNTIYF
>TRBV21-1|-|TRBJ2-3|-
TGTGCCAGCAGCAAGCTCAACGCGAGGGATACGCAGTATTTT
CASSKLNARDTQYF
>TRBV18|TRBD1|TRBJ2-6|-
TGTGCCAGCTCAGAATACAGGGGCTCTGGGGCCAACGTCCTGACTTTC
CASSEYRGSGANVLTF
>TRBV6-5|TRBD2|TRBJ2-7|-
TGTGCCAGCAGTTCCCGGGAGGGGTGGTCCTACGAGCAGTACTTC
CASSSREGWSYEQYF
>TRBV19|-|TRBJ2-2|-
TGTGCCAGTAGCACGGGACTCCCAGTCACCGGGGAACTGTTTTTT
CASSTGLPVTGELFF
>TRBV27|-|TRBJ2-6|-
TGTGCCAGCAGTTTTTATGGGGCCAACGTCCTGACTTTC
CASSFYGANVLTF
>TRBV15|TRBD1|TRBJ1-5|-
TGTGCCACCAGCAGAGATCCAAGACAGGGGGCTGATCAGCCCCAGCATTTT
CATSRDPRQGADQPQHF
>TRBV2|-|TRBJ2-2|-
TGTGCCAGCAGTGCGTCGGCTAGAAACACCGGGGAGCTGTTTTTT
CASSASARNTGELFF
>TRBV10-3|-|TRBJ2-3|-
TGTGCCATCAGTGAGTCGCCCTACACAGATACGCAGTATTTT
CAISESPYTDTQYF
>TRBV18|TRBD1|TRBJ2-5|once
TGTGCCAGCTCACTACGACAGGGGAAAGAGACCCAGTACTTC
CASSLRQGKETQYF
>TRBV7-2|TRBD2|TRBJ2-7|-
TGTGCCAGCAGCTTAGTGGCAGCGGGAGATGGGGCTCAGTACTTC
CASSLVAAGDGAQYF
>TRBV10-3|-|TRBJ2-5|few
TGTGCCATCAGACCGTTGGGGGCAGAGACCCAGTACTTC
CAIRPLGAETQYF
>TRBV4-3|TRBD2|TRBJ2-4|few
TGCGCCAGCAGCCAAGACCGTTCGGGAGGAAACATTCAGTACTTC
CASSQDRSGGNIQYF
>TRBV19|TRBD1|TRBJ2-2|few
TGTGCCACTACCTCCGGGACAGGGTATCCCGGGGAGCTGTTTTTT
CATTSGTGYPGELFF
>TRBV28|TRBD2|TRBJ2-7|-
TGTGCCAGCAGTTCCCCCTCGACTAGCGGCCCCTACGAGCAGTACTTC
CASSSPSTSGPYEQYF
>TRBV18|TRBD2|TRBJ2-3|-
TGTGCCAGCTCACCACCCGGACTAGCGGGGAGCACAGATACGCAGTATTTT
CASSPPGLAGSTDTQYF
>TRBV7-2|TRBD1|TRBJ2-3|-
TGTGCCAGCAGCCCAGATGGACAGGGGAGCCCAGATACGCAGTATTTT
CASSPDGQGSPDTQYF
>TRBV7-9|-|TRBJ2-3|-
TGTGCCAGCACACAACGCGGGGGCGCAGATACGCAGTATTTT
CASTQRGGADTQYF
>TRBV6-4|TRBD1|TRBJ1-2|-
TGTGCCAGCAGTCCTACCGGGACAGGCTATGGCTACACCTTC
CASSPTGTGYGYTF
>TRBV5-6|TRBD1|TRBJ1-4|-
TGTGCCAGCAGCTTGGCCGGGACAGGGAATGAAAAACTGTTTTTT
CASSLAGTGNEKLFF
>TRBV10-2|TRBD2|TRBJ2-1|-
TGCGCCACCTTCGGGACTAGCGGGAGGATCTACAATGAGCAGTTCTTC
CATFGTSGRIYNEQFF
>TRBV7-9|-|TRBJ2-7|-
TGTGCCAGCAGCTTAGGAGAAAGCCAGTACTTC
CASSLGESQYF
>TRBV4-3|-|TRBJ2-7|-
TGCGCCAGCAGCCAAGGTCCTTATAGCTCCTACGAGCAGTACTTC
CASSQGPYSSYEQYF